A selection of T cell receptor beta chains follows, all from one sample in a study of T cells after yellow fever vaccination. TCRdb reprocessed the 5' RACE reads via MiXCR and lists one record per CDR3 protein. Altogether 300,000 to 400,000 distinct CDR3 sequences are present, 8.7% being singletons, with the ten largest covering more than 15%. This material consisted of PBMCs, taken on the day of the first yellow fever vaccination. These receptors came from a man aged 18 to 30 who received the YFV17D yellow fever vaccine. Both conserved end residues are part of each CDR3. The order of the fields is D gene, clone size, V gene, J gene, CDR3 DNA, CDR3 protein. The D gene is left open where the match is weak. Some rows have no size entry. The others give once, few or many, or a class for an expanded clone.

-	-	TRBV30	TRBJ1-3	TGTGCCTGGAGCGACGGGCGTAGGGATTTGTGGAACACCATATATTTT	CAWSDGRRDLWNTIYF
TRBD1	many	TRBV18	TRBJ2-1	TGTGCCAGCTCAACGACAGGGGGGGGTGCAAATGAGCAGTTCTTC	CASSTTGGGANEQFF
-	few	TRBV3-1	TRBJ1-1	TGTGCCAGCAGGTCCCAGGGAGTCACTGAAGCTTTCTTT	CASRSQGVTEAFF
-	many	TRBV2	TRBJ1-6	TGTGCCAGCAGTACAGGGAAAGGCGTCCATAATTCACCCCTCCACTTT	CASSTGKGVHNSPLHF
TRBD1	-	TRBV7-9	TRBJ2-7	TGTGCCAGCAGCGCAGACAGGGTGGCTGCCGAGCAGTACTTC	CASSADRVAAEQYF
-	-	TRBV4-1	TRBJ1-6	TGCGCCAGCAGTCTCTCCCGGGCCTTTAATTCACCCCTCCACTTT	CASSLSRAFNSPLHF
-	few	TRBV7-8	TRBJ2-1	TGTGCCAGCAGCGTACAGGTTTCCCATGAGCAGTTCTTC	CASSVQVSHEQFF
TRBD1	many	TRBV7-9	TRBJ1-2	TGTGCCAACCGAGAATGGACAGGGACCAACTATGGCTACACCTTC	CANREWTGTNYGYTF
TRBD2	many	TRBV6-5	TRBJ2-4	TGTGCCAGCAGTTACTCACTAGCGGGGGGGCGTGACATTCAGTACTTC	CASSYSLAGGRDIQYF
TRBD2	-	TRBV19	TRBJ2-1	TGTGCCACGAGACTAGCGGGGGCGCAGTTCTTC	CATRLAGAQFF
TRBD2	many	TRBV28	TRBJ2-3	TGTGCCAGCAAGGCGACCGGGGGGACAGATACGCAGTATTTT	CASKATGGTDTQYF
-	-	TRBV3-1	TRBJ1-5	TGTGCCAGCAGCCAAGATCTGGGGGATCAGCCCCAGCATTTT	CASSQDLGDQPQHF
TRBD1	-	TRBV5-1	TRBJ1-2	TGCGCCAGCAGCCCGGCCCGGGACAGAAAAAGGCGATCCCCCTATGGCTACACCTTC	CASSPARDRKRRSPYGYTF
TRBD1	-	TRBV9	TRBJ2-5	TGTGCCAGCAGCGTAGTGGACAGGGGGACCCAGTACTTC	CASSVVDRGTQYF
TRBD2	many	TRBV5-4	TRBJ2-1	TGTGCCAGCAGCTTGCGGCGGGGGTCAACCTACAATGAGCAGTTCTTC	CASSLRRGSTYNEQFF
-	few	TRBV5-6	TRBJ2-7	TGTGCCAGCAGCTCGATACAGGGTGGCGAGCAGTACTTC	CASSSIQGGEQYF
-	many	TRBV7-9	TRBJ2-3	TGTGCCAGCAGCCCCATCATTGAACAGGGCCCAGATACGCAGTATTTT	CASSPIIEQGPDTQYF
TRBD1	-	TRBV12-3/TRBV12-4	TRBJ2-5	TGTGCCAGCAGTTTTTTAACAGGGGGAGAGACCCAGTACTTC	CASSFLTGGETQYF
-	few	TRBV19	TRBJ1-1	TGTGCCAGTAGTCACGTTTCCGGGGCTGAAGCTTTCTTT	CASSHVSGAEAFF
-	few	TRBV9	TRBJ1-2	TGTGCCAGCAGCCCAGGAGTTGGGACGACTAACTATGGCTACACCTTC	CASSPGVGTTNYGYTF
TRBD2	-	TRBV20-1	TRBJ2-3	TGCAGTGCTAGAGATCTTGGGACTAATGGGTATTTT	CSARDLGTNGYF
-	-	TRBV12-3/TRBV12-4	TRBJ1-1	TGTGCCAGCAGACCCTACAAGAACACTGAAGCTTTCTTT	CASRPYKNTEAFF
TRBD2	-	TRBV12-3/TRBV12-4	TRBJ2-3	TGTGCCAGCACCCCGTCGGCGGGGGGGTCAGATACGCAGTATTTT	CASTPSAGGSDTQYF
-	-	TRBV7-2	TRBJ1-1	TGTGCCAGCAGCGAAACCCTGGGCCCTGAAGCTTTCTTT	CASSETLGPEAFF
-	few	TRBV10-2	TRBJ2-7	TGCGCCAGCAGTGAGCGGACGCCCTCCTACGAGCAGTACTTC	CASSERTPSYEQYF
-	few	TRBV24-1	TRBJ2-3	TGTGCCACCAGTGATTTGCTGACGGGAGATACGCAGTATTTT	CATSDLLTGDTQYF
-	-	TRBV7-3	TRBJ2-2	TGTGCCAGCAGCCACGGACAGTGGTCTTCTGGGGAGCTGTTTTTT	CASSHGQWSSGELFF
-	many	TRBV5-1	TRBJ2-1	TGCGCCAGCAGCCGGAGCCCTGGGGGGCAAAATGAGCAGTTCTTC	CASSRSPGGQNEQFF
TRBD1	-	TRBV3-1	TRBJ1-1	TGTGCCAGCAGCCAAGCGACAGGGCACACTGAAGCTTTCTTT	CASSQATGHTEAFF
TRBD1	few	TRBV5-5	TRBJ2-3	TGTGCCAGCAGCTTGGCGGGGACAGGGGAAGCAGATACGCAGTATTTT	CASSLAGTGEADTQYF
-	-	TRBV5-1	TRBJ2-7	TGCGCCAGCAGCTTCGGCAGGGACTCCTACGAGCAGTACTTC	CASSFGRDSYEQYF
-	-	TRBV5-6	TRBJ2-5	TGTGCCAGCAGCGTAGGGTCGGTGGAGACCCAGTACTTC	CASSVGSVETQYF
TRBD2	-	TRBV5-1	TRBJ2-4	TGCGCCAGCAGCTCGGGACTAGCGGGAAACATTCAGTACTTC	CASSSGLAGNIQYF
-	few	TRBV20-1	TRBJ2-2	TGCAGTGCCAGCGATGTGGCTGGGACCGGGGAGCTGTTTTTT	CSASDVAGTGELFF
-	few	TRBV24-1	TRBJ2-3	TGTGCCACCAGTGGACTTACAGATACGCAGTATTTT	CATSGLTDTQYF
-	many	TRBV7-9	TRBJ2-1	TGTGCCAGCAGTAAATGGGGTGAGCAGTTCTTC	CASSKWGEQFF
TRBD1	few	TRBV7-6	TRBJ2-5	TGTGCCAGCAGCTTAGCGACAGGGGGGTTGAAAGAGACCCAGTACTTC	CASSLATGGLKETQYF
-	many	TRBV29-1	TRBJ2-5	TGCAGCGTTTACAGGGCCCCTCAAGAGACCCAGTACTTC	CSVYRAPQETQYF
-	-	TRBV10-2	TRBJ2-7	TGCGCCAGCAGTGAGTTCGACAGTTGCGAGCAGTACTTC	CASSEFDSCEQYF
-	-	TRBV20-1	TRBJ1-5	TGCAGTGGGACATTTAGCAATCAGCCCCAGCATTTT	CSGTFSNQPQHF
TRBD2	-	TRBV7-2	TRBJ2-5	TGTGCCAGCAGGATCGGGGGCGGGGGGATGATGGAGACCCAGTACTTC	CASRIGGGGMMETQYF
-	few	TRBV6-1	TRBJ2-3	TGTGCCAGCAGTGAATGGTGGGGAAGCACAGATACGCAGTATTTT	CASSEWWGSTDTQYF
-	-	TRBV25-1	TRBJ2-1	TGTGCCAGCAGTATCGGACAGCCTAATGAGCAGTTCTTC	CASSIGQPNEQFF
-	few	TRBV12-3/TRBV12-4	TRBJ2-3	TGTGCCAGCAGCGGGCCTTATAGCACAGATACGCAGTATTTT	CASSGPYSTDTQYF
TRBD1	few	TRBV29-1	TRBJ2-6	TGCAGCGTTGGACAGGGAACAGGCTCTGGGGCCAACGTCCTGACTTTC	CSVGQGTGSGANVLTF
-	few	TRBV2	TRBJ2-2	TGTGCCAGCGCCAACGGGGGAACCGGGGAGCTGTTTTTT	CASANGGTGELFF
-	-	TRBV4-3	TRBJ1-2	TGCGCCAGCAGCCGCACAGGGTTTTCGGGTGTGGGTGGCTACACCTTC	CASSRTGFSGVGGYTF
-	many	TRBV7-2	TRBJ1-1	TGTGCCAGCAGCTTAGTGGGAAGCACTGAAGCTTTCTTT	CASSLVGSTEAFF
-	-	TRBV10-3	TRBJ2-3	TGTGCCATCAGTGATCTACCTCCCCCGGATACGCAGTATTTT	CAISDLPPPDTQYF
TRBD2	few	TRBV6-1	TRBJ2-7	TGTGCCAGCAGTCGTAGCGGGGGGCAGATCTCCTACGAGCAGTACTTC	CASSRSGGQISYEQYF
TRBD2	few	TRBV20-1	TRBJ2-1	TGCAGTGCCCCACCGGGAGCGGGGGGGGGCTCCTACAATGAGCAGTTCTTC	CSAPPGAGGGSYNEQFF
TRBD2	few	TRBV20-1	TRBJ2-2	TGCAGTGCTAGTCCGTCACTAGCGGGGGCCGCGAACACCGGGGAGCTGTTTTTT	CSASPSLAGAANTGELFF
-	-	TRBV11-2	TRBJ2-7	TGTGCCAGCAGGTCCTTAGACTCCTACGAGCAGTACTTC	CASRSLDSYEQYF
-	many	TRBV7-2	TRBJ2-3	TGTGCCAGCAGCTACCCTTTGGGGGGCCGTTATTACTCCACAGATACGCAGTATTTT	CASSYPLGGRYYSTDTQYF
TRBD2	few	TRBV7-2	TRBJ2-1	TGTGCCAGCAGCTTAGAGGAGCGGGGGGATGAGCAGTTCTTC	CASSLEERGDEQFF
-	-	TRBV7-2	TRBJ2-7	TGTGCCAGCAGCTCTGGACGCCCGGTCACCGAGCAGTACTTC	CASSSGRPVTEQYF
TRBD1	-	TRBV5-6	TRBJ1-1	TGTGCCAGCAGCTTGAACAGGGGGTACACTGAAGCTTTCTTT	CASSLNRGYTEAFF
-	-	TRBV6-5	TRBJ2-2	TGTGCCAGCAGTTCAGGACGTTTCCTGGGCACCGGGGAGCTGTTTTTT	CASSSGRFLGTGELFF
-	-	TRBV7-9	TRBJ2-1	TGTGCCAGCAGCTTAAGAGACCAGGGCGACTCCTACAATGAGCAGTTCTTC	CASSLRDQGDSYNEQFF